The 32 T cell receptor beta chains in this list originate from one sample, sequenced in a study of T-cell reconstitution after alpha-beta-depleted transplantation in children. It was with unique molecular identifiers that the TCRbeta library was prepared. TCRdb fed the PCR reads into MiXCR, producing one record per CDR3 protein. The sample carries some 550,000 distinct CDR3 sequences, about 23% recorded once. Specimen: PBMCs, mostly from graft donor cells, collected 360 days after TCRalphabeta/CD19-depleted stem cell transplant. All receptors derive from a boy in the first two years of life who had a stem cell transplant for acute myeloid leukemia, so the T cells may come from the graft donor.

In this sample, this clonotype turned up many times. V and J are TRBV3-1 and TRBJ2-7, with 10 bases that match TRBD1. With 1 base clipped from V and 3 bases from J, the junction kept 9 bases outside the gene matches. The CDR3 runs to 17 residues. The germline gives CDR1 LGHDT, CDR2 YNNKEL (reference sequence). The CDR3 reads CASSQAQWTGGYYEQYF. CDR3 in DNA: TGTGCCAGCAGCCAAGCTCAATGGACAGGGGGTTACTACGAGCAGTACTTC.

This clonotype was observed a single time. A much bigger clone sits one base away, suggesting this may be a read error. This CDR3 is missing its conserved last phenylalanine or tryptophan, likely due to a read error. The CDR3 DNA sequence: TGTGCCAGCAGCCAAGACCCCCCTCGGACAGGGTTTTACGAGCAGTACCTC. Translating gives CASSQDPPRTGFYEQYL. The chain employs TRBV3-1 and TRBJ2-7; 8 nucleotides agree with TRBD1. CDR1 is LGHDT and CDR2 is YNNKEL in the germline V gene (reference sequence). Germline trimming cut 0 bases from V and 4 bases from J; bases unmatched to any gene: 11. The CDR3 spans 17 residues.

The chain recombines TRBV28 with TRBJ2-3, with D uncertain. Germline CDR1 reads MDHEN; CDR2 reads SYDVKM. CDR3 length: 13 amino acids. Trimming left V 2 bases short and J 13 bases short, with 16 bases between. The CDR3 reads CASSLRKAQRKYF. The CDR3 DNA reads as TGTGCCAGCAGTTTACGGAAGGCCCAGAGGAAGTATTTT. The full variable domain, rest sourced from reference TRBV28 and TRBJ2-3, is DVKVTQSSRYLVKRTGEKVFLECVQDMDHENMFWYRQDPGLGLRLIYFSYDVKMKEKGDIPEGYSVSREKKERFSLILESASTNQTSMYLCASSLRKAQRKYFGPGTRLTVL.

This clonotype was counted at least ten times. The rearrangement uses TRBV11-2 and TRBJ2-1; D is ambiguous. Trimming removed 1 base at V and 9 bases at J, with 16 bases between. The CDR3 totals 15 residues. Germline V gene lookup returns CDR1 SGHAT and CDR2 FQNNGV. The CDR3 DNA reads TGTGCCAGCAGCTTAGGTACGGCCCGGTGGGTTGAGCAGTTCTTC. It is translated as CASSLGTARWVEQFF.

This clonotype appeared many times. This chain joins TRBV20-1 and TRBJ1-6, with 8 bases that match TRBD1. CDR3 length: 15 residues. The ends lost 4 bases at V and 8 bases at J; junction bases unmatched: 10. Germline V CDR1 and CDR2: DFQATT, SNEGSKA (reference sequence). This CDR3 is CSATPGQGGDSPLHF. The CDR3 DNA is TGCAGTGCTACGCCAGGACAGGGAGGGGATTCACCCCTCCACTTT.

The chain carries TRBV20-1 and TRBJ2-7; D possibly uses TRBD1 or TRBD2 (6 bases each). Trimming stripped 5 bases from V and 4 bases from J, with 15 bases between. This CDR3 has 13 amino acids. CDR1 and CDR2 (germline): DFQATT, SNEGSKA (reference sequence). CDR3 region: CSASRGAWYEQYF. The CDR3 coding sequence is TGCAGTGCTTCGAGGGGGGCTTGGTACGAGCAGTACTTC.

The table lists this clonotype with many counts. The chain is built from TRBV7-2 and TRBJ1-5; 11 bases line up with TRBD1. Germline V gives CDR1 SGHTA, CDR2 FQGNSA. The CDR3 runs to 15 residues. V shed 3 bases and J 7 bases; nucleotides not matched to a gene: 5. CDR3 nucleotide sequence: TGTGCCAGCAGCTTTGGGACAGGGGGACGGCAGCCCCAGCATTTT. This translates into CASSFGTGGRQPQHF.

The chain joins TRBV4-1 to TRBJ2-2; D is undetermined. CDR3 length: 16 amino acids. The V gene's germline CDR1 is MGHRA and CDR2 YSYEKL. Between the trimmed V and J ends, which lost 0 bases and 8 bases, there was a span of 16 bases. Here the CDR3 reads CASSQDTRSGKGELFF. CDR3 coding DNA: TGCGCCAGCAGCCAAGATACCCGCTCTGGAAAGGGGGAGCTGTTTTTT.

In this sample, this clonotype turned up a few times. This chain connects TRBV15 to TRBJ1-2; TRBD1 agrees at 8 bases. V lost 3 bases to trimming and J lost 2 bases; unmatched junction nucleotides: 8. This CDR3 spans 16 amino acids. Germline CDR1 is LNHNV and CDR2 is YYDKDF (reference sequence). This chain's CDR3 is CATSSGQGGVNYGYTF. The DNA of the CDR3 is TGTGCCACCAGCAGCGGACAGGGAGGCGTGAACTATGGCTACACCTTC.

This clonotype was detected ten times or more. This chain links TRBV20-1 with TRBJ1-2; perhaps TRBD1 as D (6 bases). V lost 3 bases to trimming and J lost 4 bases, with 24 bases between them. The CDR3 extends over 17 amino acids. The germline gives CDR1 DFQATT, CDR2 SNEGSKA (reference sequence). The CDR3 DNA follows: TGCAGTGCTAGGGATTTCCTGGGACATCTCACCCTCTATGGCTACACCTTC. It is translated as CSARDFLGHLTLYGYTF.

The chain employs TRBV6-2 or TRBV6-3 and TRBJ2-3, with D tentatively TRBD2 (7 bases). Germline V gene data show CDR1 as MNHEY and CDR2 as SVGEGT. This CDR3 is 14 amino acids long. The V gene lost 10 bases and the J gene lost 6 bases, with 20 bases spanning the gap. The CDR3 sequence is CAISLAGATDTQYF. The CDR3 DNA reads as TGTGCCATCTCCCTCGCGGGGGCGACCGATACGCAGTATTTT.

A few counts support this clonotype. V gene TRBV20-1 combines with J gene TRBJ2-3; TRBD2 might be the D (6 bases). Germline values: CDR1 DFQATT, CDR2 SNEGSKA (reference sequence). The ends were cut back, 2 bases at V and 2 bases at J, with 14 bases in the middle. The CDR3 has 15 residues. The CDR3 sequence: CSARSGQGNTDTQYF. For the CDR3, the DNA is TGCAGTGCTAGAAGCGGGCAGGGCAACACAGATACGCAGTATTTT.

In this sample, this clonotype turned up many times. V usage is TRBV5-5 and J usage is TRBJ2-3; 10 nucleotides line up with TRBD2. In germline, CDR1 is SGHKS, CDR2 YYEKEE (reference sequence). The length of the CDR3 is 17 residues. The V segment lost 0 bases and the J segment 0 bases; nucleotides outside the gene matches: 4. CDR3 residues: CASSLAILAGSTDTQYF. CDR3 DNA: TGTGCCAGCAGCTTGGCCATACTAGCGGGGAGCACAGATACGCAGTATTTT. Based on the CDR3 plus reference TRBV5-5 and TRBJ2-3, the full variable domain is DAGVTQSPTHLIKTRGQQVTLRCSPISGHKSVSWYQQVLGQGPQFIFQYYEKEERGRGNFPDRFSARQFPNYSSELNVNALLLGDSALYLCASSLAILAGSTDTQYFGPGTRLTVL.

A few counts support this clonotype. This chain's CDR3 is CAILREPTDTQYF. In DNA form, the CDR3 reads TGTGCCATCCTGAGAGAACCCACAGATACGCAGTATTTT. The chain has TRBV10-3 and TRBJ2-3; D ambiguous. This CDR3 contains 13 residues. Trimming shortened V by 8 bases and J by 2 bases, and 11 bases separated the two germline ends. CDR1 is ENHRY, CDR2 SYGVKD, per germline.

The V call is TRBV7-9, the J call TRBJ2-1, with D maybe TRBD1 (7 bases). V lost 1 base, J lost 14 bases, and 24 bases lay in between. The CDR3 totals 16 residues. In germline, CDR1 is SEHNR, CDR2 FQNEAQ (reference sequence). Written as DNA, the CDR3 is TGTGCCAGCAGCTTAGAGGAGGGGGCCTCTAGCAAGGTGGAGTTCTTC. This codes for CASSLEEGASSKVEFF. The full variable domain, rest sourced from reference TRBV7-9 and TRBJ2-1, is DTGVSQNPRHKITKRGQNVTFRCDPISEHNRLYWYRQTLGQGPEFLTYFQNEAQLEKSRLLSDRFSAERPKGSFSTLEIQRTEQGDSAMYLCASSLEEGASSKVEFFGPGTRLTVL.

The V gene is TRBV6-1, the J gene TRBJ2-1; 8 nucleotides agree with TRBD2. This CDR3 has 15 amino acids. J gave up 6 bases and V 7 bases, and 11 bases lay outside the gene matches. Germline V lookup: CDR1 MNHNS, CDR2 SASEGT. CDR3 in amino acids: CASTRGGSGGNEQFF. CDR3 DNA sequence: TGTGCCAGCACGAGAGGAGGGAGCGGGGGCAATGAGCAGTTCTTC.

This clonotype was counted a few times. The chain joins TRBV12-3 or TRBV12-4 to TRBJ2-2; D gene uncertain. This CDR3 contains 12 residues. Trimming shortened V by 5 bases and J by 6 bases, and 7 bases separated the two germline ends. The CDR3: CASSPFPGELFF. In nucleotides, the CDR3 is TGTGCCAGCAGTCCCTTTCCCGGGGAGCTGTTTTTT.

This clonotype was detected once. At one of its ends the junction is not consistent with the germline gene, which may arise from a read error. The chain joins TRBV5-4 to TRBJ2-3; no definite D call. The germline V gene encodes CDR1 SGHNT and CDR2 YYREEE (reference sequence). This CDR3 spans 13 amino acids. For the CDR3, the DNA is TGTGCCAGCAGCTTGGATAGCACAGATGCGCAGTATTTT. It codes for CASSLDSTDAQYF.

The chain uses TRBV20-1 and TRBJ1-5, with D uncertain. The V gene lost 3 bases and the J gene lost 4 bases, with 13 bases spanning the gap. From germline, CDR1 is DFQATT and CDR2 SNEGSKA (reference sequence). The CDR3 sequence is 14 residues long. The CDR3 here is CSASSSVTNQPQHF. The DNA of the CDR3 is TGCAGTGCTAGTAGTTCGGTCACTAATCAGCCCCAGCATTTT.

This clonotype was found many times. The chain combines TRBV12-3 or TRBV12-4 with TRBJ1-2; the D gene is possibly TRBD1 (5 bases). Trimming stripped 1 base from V and 2 bases from J, with 8 bases between. The CDR3 extends over 14 amino acids. This CDR3 is CASSLGGKNYGYTF. CDR3 sequence (DNA): TGTGCCAGCAGTTTAGGGGGGAAGAACTATGGCTACACCTTC.

The table lists this clonotype with many counts. The rearrangement links TRBV7-9 to TRBJ2-7; no clear D gene. Looked up from germline, CDR1 is SEHNR and CDR2 is FQNEAQ (reference sequence). This CDR3 spans 13 amino acids. The ends were cut back, 2 bases at V and 3 bases at J, with 8 bases in the middle. The CDR3 is CASSLSTNYEQYV. The CDR3 DNA sequence: TGTGCCAGCAGCTTAAGTACAAACTACGAGCAGTACGTC.

V is TRBV11-2 and J is TRBJ2-7; D is unresolved. The germline V gene encodes CDR1 SGHAT and CDR2 FQNNGV. V lost 0 bases and J 5 bases, leaving 5 bases between the germline ends. The CDR3 runs to 12 residues. The CDR3 DNA reads as TGTGCCAGCAGCTTAGATTTTAACGAGCAGTACTTC. This encodes CASSLDFNEQYF.

This clonotype came up many times. A much bigger clone sits one base away, suggesting this may be a read error. This chain links TRBV6-5 with TRBJ2-1; no firm D call. Germline V CDR1 and CDR2: MNHEY, SVGAGI. The CDR3 is 11 residues long. With 7 bases removed from V and 0 bases from J, the gap between germline ends came to 1 base. CDR3: CASTSYNEQFF. CDR3 nucleotides: TGTGCCAGCACCTCCTACAATGAGCAGTTCTTC.

This clonotype appeared many times. The chain has TRBV2 and TRBJ1-5; TRBD1 might be the D (5 bases). The length of the CDR3 is 12 residues. Per germline, CDR1 SNHLY and CDR2 FYNNEI. Trimming cost V 8 bases and J 5 bases, with 10 bases left between them. In DNA, the CDR3 is TGTGCCAGCGATGAAGGGGATCAGCCCCAGCATTTT. Its protein product is CASDEGDQPQHF.

The chain's CDR3 is CASRQGMAYEQYF. The DNA for the CDR3 is TGTGCCAGTCGACAGGGGATGGCCTACGAGCAGTACTTC. The V gene is TRBV7-6, the J gene TRBJ2-7, with 8 bases identical to TRBD1. J gave up 2 bases and V 9 bases, and 6 bases lay outside the gene matches. The CDR3 has 13 amino acids. Germline CDR1 is SGHVS and CDR2 is FNYEAQ.

This clonotype was observed a handful of times. The genes are TRBV19 and TRBJ2-5; 9 nucleotides line up with TRBD2. Germline values: CDR1 LNHDA, CDR2 SQIVND (reference sequence). This CDR3 region has 15 residues. Trimming cost V 7 bases and J 3 bases; bases outside gene matches: 9. The CDR3: CASKFSSGGKETQYF. The CDR3 nucleotides read TGTGCCAGTAAATTCTCGAGCGGGGGGAAAGAGACCCAGTACTTC.

At least ten counts were recorded for this clonotype. The J gene is TRBJ1-2, the V gene TRBV7-8, with a weak D call TRBD1 (5 bases). V was trimmed by 5 bases and J by 4 bases, leaving 14 bases between them. Germline-derived CDR1 and CDR2 are SGHVS and FQNEAQ. The CDR3 spans 14 residues. Here the CDR3 reads CASSTSQVLYGYTF. In DNA, the CDR3 is TGTGCCAGCAGCACCTCACAGGTTCTCTATGGCTACACCTTC. Full variable domain (outside the CDR3, taken from reference TRBV7-8 and TRBJ1-2): GAGVSQSPRYKVAKRGQDVALRCDPISGHVSLFWYQQALGQGPEFLTYFQNEAQLDKSGLPSDRFFAERPEGSVSTLKIQRTQQEDSAVYLCASSTSQVLYGYTFGSGTRLTVV.

This clonotype was seen repeatedly, ten times or more. This chain connects TRBV29-1 to TRBJ2-5; 7 bases fit TRBD1. Germline V gene lookup returns CDR1 SQVTM and CDR2 ANQGSEA. V shed 7 bases, J shed 5 bases, and the junction held 13 bases outside the gene matches. The CDR3 is 14 amino acids. The DNA of the CDR3 is TGCAGCGCCGCCGGATACAGGGGCGAGGAGACCCAGTACTTC. It yields the protein CSAAGYRGEETQYF.

This clonotype was counted only a few times. This chain uses TRBV10-2 with TRBJ2-3; 7 bases map to TRBD2. The CDR3 has 14 amino acids. Trimming took 6 bases from V and 0 from J; bases not matched to a gene: 3. The germline V gene has CDR1 WSHSY and CDR2 SAAADI. CDR3 loop: CASRLAPSTDTQYF. CDR3 sequence (DNA): TGCGCCAGCAGACTAGCGCCAAGCACAGATACGCAGTATTTT.

This chain uses TRBV5-1 with TRBJ2-3; D gene uncertain. Germline CDR1 and CDR2: SGHRS and YFSETQ. The CDR3 runs 14 residues. The V and J ends lost 0 bases and 2 bases respectively, with 7 bases between them. The CDR3: CASSLGTHTDTQYF. Here the CDR3 DNA reads TGCGCCAGCAGCTTGGGGACCCACACAGATACGCAGTATTTT.

The chain couples TRBV9 to TRBJ2-3, with TRBD2 matching over 9 bases. V was pared by 5 bases and J by 3 bases, with 10 bases of the junction left unmatched. The CDR3 is made up of 16 amino acids. The germline V gene has CDR1 SGDLS and CDR2 YYNGEE. CDR3 in DNA: TGTGCCAGCAGTCTTCTAGCGGGGTCGGTGACAGATACGCAGTATTTT. Amino acid sequence: CASSLLAGSVTDTQYF.

V usage is TRBV7-6 and J usage is TRBJ2-1; possibly TRBD2 for D (6 bases). V was clipped by 3 bases and J by 0 bases, with 18 bases between them. Germline V gene lookup returns CDR1 SGHVS and CDR2 FNYEAQ. The CDR3 spans 18 residues. CDR3 residues: CASSFGTPEVDSYNEQFF. The CDR3 DNA reads as TGTGCCAGCAGCTTTGGGACTCCAGAAGTCGACTCCTACAATGAGCAGTTCTTC.